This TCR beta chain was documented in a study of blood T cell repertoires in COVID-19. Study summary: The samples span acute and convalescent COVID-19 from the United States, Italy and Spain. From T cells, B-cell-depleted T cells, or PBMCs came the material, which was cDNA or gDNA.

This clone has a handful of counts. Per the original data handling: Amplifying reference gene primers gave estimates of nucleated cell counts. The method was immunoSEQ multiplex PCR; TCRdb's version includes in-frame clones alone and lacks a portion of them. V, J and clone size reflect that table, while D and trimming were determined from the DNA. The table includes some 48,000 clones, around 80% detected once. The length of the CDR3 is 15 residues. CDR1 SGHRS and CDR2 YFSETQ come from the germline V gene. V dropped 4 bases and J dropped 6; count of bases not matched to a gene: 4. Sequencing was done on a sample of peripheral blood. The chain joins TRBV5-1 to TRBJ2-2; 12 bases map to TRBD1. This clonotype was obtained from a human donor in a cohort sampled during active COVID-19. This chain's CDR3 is CASSEGQGAPGELFF. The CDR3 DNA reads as TGCGCCAGCAGCGAGGGACAGGGGGCGCCCGGGGAGCTGTTTTTT.